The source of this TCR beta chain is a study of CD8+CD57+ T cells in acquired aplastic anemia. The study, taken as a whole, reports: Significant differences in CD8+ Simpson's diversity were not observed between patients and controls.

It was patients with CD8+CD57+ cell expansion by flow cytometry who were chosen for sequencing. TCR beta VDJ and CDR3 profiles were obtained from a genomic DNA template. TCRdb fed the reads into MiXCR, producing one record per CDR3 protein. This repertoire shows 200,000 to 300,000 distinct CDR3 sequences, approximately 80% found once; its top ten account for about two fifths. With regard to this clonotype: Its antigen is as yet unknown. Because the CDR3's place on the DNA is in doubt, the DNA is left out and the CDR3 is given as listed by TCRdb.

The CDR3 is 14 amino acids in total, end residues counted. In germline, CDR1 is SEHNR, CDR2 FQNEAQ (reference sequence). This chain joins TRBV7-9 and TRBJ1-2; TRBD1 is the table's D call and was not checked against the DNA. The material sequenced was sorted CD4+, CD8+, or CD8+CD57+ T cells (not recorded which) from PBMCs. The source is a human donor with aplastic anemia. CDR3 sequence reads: CAGQGARETQYFAF.